The 13 T cell receptor beta chains given below trace back to one sample, sequenced in a study of blood T cell repertoires in COVID-19. Sequenced by immunoSEQ multiplex PCR; TCRdb stores in-frame clones only, minus some. The sample records more than 200,000 clones, around 78% being singletons. Sequenced input: peripheral blood. Source of these receptors: a woman in her sixties or seventies with active or convalescent COVID-19.

The V gene is TRBV2, the J gene TRBJ2-3, with TRBD2 matching over 7 bases. V was clipped by 7 bases and J by 0 bases; unmatched bases: 4. Germline-derived CDR1 and CDR2 are SNHLY and FYNNEI. The CDR3 has 14 residues. The CDR3 loop reads CASTLAESTDTQYF. The CDR3 DNA reads TGTGCCAGCACGCTAGCGGAAAGCACAGATACGCAGTATTTT. Based on the CDR3 plus reference TRBV2 and TRBJ2-3, the full variable domain is EPEVTQTPSHQVTQMGQEVILRCVPISNHLYFYWYRQILGQKVEFLVSFYNNEISEKSEIFDDQFSVERPDGSNFTLKIRSTKLEDSAMYFCASTLAESTDTQYFGPGTRLTVL.

This clone was detected once. This chain links TRBV6-4 with TRBJ1-2; D unclear. CDR1 is MRHNA, CDR2 SNTAGT, per germline. The CDR3 has 12 residues. Trimming shortened V by 2 bases and J by 3 bases, and 4 bases separated the two germline ends. CDR3 protein: CASSDNYYGYTF. The CDR3 bases are TGTGCCAGCAGTGACAACTACTATGGCTACACCTTC.

The chain employs TRBV27 and TRBJ1-5, with D possibly matching TRBD1 (6 bases). Germline V gene data show CDR1 as MNHEY and CDR2 as SMNVEV (reference sequence). The CDR3 is made up of 16 amino acids. V lost 2 bases, J lost 1 base, and 12 bases lay in between. CDR3 loop: CASSLRYRASNQPQHF. The CDR3 DNA follows: TGTGCCAGCAGTTTAAGGTACAGGGCGAGCAATCAGCCCCAGCATTTT.

This clone was detected ten times or more. The genes are TRBV10-3 and TRBJ1-3, with 9 bases that match TRBD1. The germline CDR1 and CDR2 sequences are ENHRY and SYGVKD. V gave up 3 bases and J gave up 4 bases; unmatched junction bases: 4. This CDR3 spans 15 amino acids. The CDR3 loop reads CAISDYRGLGNTIYF. Written as DNA, the CDR3 is TGTGCCATCAGTGACTACAGGGGGCTAGGAAACACCATATATTTT.

This chain links TRBV24-1 with TRBJ2-3; 10 nucleotides match TRBD2. CDR1 KGHDR and CDR2 SFDVKD come from the germline V gene. With V trimmed by 7 bases and J by 4 bases, 4 bases remained unmatched. The CDR3 has 14 residues. CDR3 sequence (DNA): TGTGCCACCAGGGGGGGACTAGCGTCAGATACGCAGTATTTT. The encoded protein is CATRGGLASDTQYF.

This clone was counted once. This chain connects TRBV2 to TRBJ1-1, with 8 nucleotides matching TRBD1. The CDR3 extends over 15 amino acids. The V segment lost 4 bases and the J segment 0 bases; nucleotides outside the gene matches: 4. CDR1 SNHLY and CDR2 FYNNEI come from the germline V gene. The CDR3 bases are TGTGCCAGCAGTGCCCAGGGGGCGGTGAACACTGAAGCTTTCTTT. Protein sequence: CASSAQGAVNTEAFF. Based on the CDR3 plus reference TRBV2 and TRBJ1-1, the full variable domain is EPEVTQTPSHQVTQMGQEVILRCVPISNHLYFYWYRQILGQKVEFLVSFYNNEISEKSEIFDDQFSVERPDGSNFTLKIRSTKLEDSAMYFCASSAQGAVNTEAFFGQGTRLTVV.

The chain employs TRBV24-1 and TRBJ1-5, with 9 bases aligning to TRBD1. Per the germline V gene, CDR1 is KGHDR and CDR2 is SFDVKD. The CDR3 totals 16 residues. After removal of 4 bases from V and 7 bases from J, the junction contained 10 bases not matched to a gene. In DNA form, the CDR3 reads TGTGCCACCAGTGACTCGGGACAGGGAGTCCGACAGCCCCAGCATTTT. Translation gives CATSDSGQGVRQPQHF.

In its sample, this clone was seen a few times. The chain is built from TRBV6-5 and TRBJ2-3; tentative D call: TRBD2 (6 bases). The germline gives CDR1 MNHEY, CDR2 SVGAGI. There are 14 residues in the CDR3. V dropped 0 bases and J dropped 5 bases, with 9 bases sitting between them. As DNA, the CDR3 is TGTGCCAGCAGTTACTCGGGGGGAGAAGATACGCAGTATTTT. Translating it yields CASSYSGGEDTQYF.

A remark on this clone: Other DNA sequences in the sample encode the same CDR3. The gene calls are TRBV7-2 and TRBJ1-6; D not certain. This CDR3 contains 13 residues. The germline CDR1 and CDR2 sequences are SGHTA and FQGNSA. Trimming cost V 5 bases and J 7 bases, with 9 bases left between them. CDR3 sequence reads: CASSVDGNSPLHF. The CDR3 nucleotides read TGTGCCAGCAGCGTCGACGGGAATTCACCCCTCCACTTT.

V is TRBV7-2 and J is TRBJ1-4; D possibly corresponds to TRBD1 (5 bases). V was shortened by 3 bases and J by 5 bases, with 13 bases between the two germline ends. Germline V CDR1 and CDR2: SGHTA, FQGNSA. The CDR3 covers 15 residues. In DNA, the CDR3 is TGTGCCAGCAGCTTCCAAGGGGTTTCGAATGAAAAACTGTTTTTT. Its protein is CASSFQGVSNEKLFF.

This chain joins TRBV7-9 and TRBJ1-4; 7 bases line up with TRBD1. This CDR3 is built from 14 residues. CDR1 and CDR2 from the germline V gene are SEHNR and FQNEAQ (reference sequence). Losses at the gene ends were 5 bases for V and 7 bases for J; bases not matched to a gene: 7. This CDR3 is CASSLRQGREKLFF. CDR3 coding DNA: TGTGCCAGCAGCCTAAGACAGGGACGTGAAAAACTGTTTTTT.

The genes are TRBV11-2 and TRBJ1-6, with TRBD1 matching over 8 bases. V trimming: 1 base; J trimming: 9 bases; junction bases outside the gene matches: 5. The CDR3 has 15 residues. Per the germline V gene, CDR1 is SGHAT and CDR2 is FQNNGV. The CDR3 loop is CASSLGDRWGSPLHF. As DNA, the CDR3 is TGTGCCAGCAGCTTAGGGGACAGGTGGGGTTCACCCCTCCACTTT. Using reference TRBV11-2 and TRBJ1-6 for the parts outside the CDR3, the full variable domain is EAGVAQSPRYKIIEKRQSVAFWCNPISGHATLYWYQQILGQGPKLLIQFQNNGVVDDSQLPKDRFSAERLKGVDSTLKIQPAKLEDSAVYLCASSLGDRWGSPLHFGNGTRLTVT.

CDR3 in amino acids: CASSLRYGNTIYF. The CDR3 coding sequence is TGTGCCAGCAGCTTGCGTTACGGAAACACCATATATTTT. The rearrangement uses TRBV7-9 and TRBJ1-3, with unresolved D. Trimming removed 3 bases from V and 4 bases from J, with 7 bases in between. The CDR3 covers 13 residues. Germline CDR1 and CDR2: SEHNR and FQNEAQ (reference sequence).